This is a list of T cell receptor beta chains from one sample in a study of cytomegalovirus exposure and HLA in healthy donors. The table came from immunoSEQ multiplex PCR; TCRdb's copy has only in-frame clones and leaves some out. The sample has under 130,000 clones; more than 60% are singletons. The sequencing sample was made of PBMCs. Source of these receptors: a female donor in good health and CMV-seropositive. Both conserved end residues are part of each CDR3. A D gene is named only where the DNA matches it firmly. A clone size is listed for some rows: how often the clone was seen (once, few, many), or a class if it is expanded.

CDR3aa: CATSLLDRHSGNTIYF; CDR3nt: TGTGCCACCAGTCTGCTCGACAGACACTCTGGAAACACCATATATTTT; v_gene: TRBV15; d_gene: .; abundance: .; j_gene: TRBJ1-3
CDR3aa: CASSSQGFQETQYF; CDR3nt: TGCGCCAGCAGTTCACAGGGATTCCAAGAGACCCAGTACTTC; v_gene: TRBV5-1; d_gene: .; abundance: .; j_gene: TRBJ2-5
CDR3aa: CASRELAAGTQYF; CDR3nt: TGTGCCAGCAGGGAACTAGCCGCGGGGACCCAGTACTTC; v_gene: TRBV6-1; d_gene: .; abundance: .; j_gene: TRBJ2-5
CDR3aa: CASSLSGFPPDTQYF; CDR3nt: TGTGCCAGCAGCCTGAGCGGTTTCCCACCAGATACGCAGTATTTT; v_gene: TRBV7-3; d_gene: .; abundance: .; j_gene: TRBJ2-3
CDR3aa: CATSRDRINTEAFF; CDR3nt: TGTGCCACCAGCAGGGACAGGATTAACACTGAAGCTTTCTTT; v_gene: TRBV15; d_gene: TRBD1; abundance: .; j_gene: TRBJ1-1
CDR3aa: CASAEQGGGETQYF; CDR3nt: TGTGCCAGCGCTGAACAGGGGGGAGGAGAGACCCAGTACTTC; v_gene: TRBV5-8; d_gene: TRBD1; abundance: .; j_gene: TRBJ2-5
CDR3aa: CASSEQGDTGELFF; CDR3nt: TGTGCCAGCAGTGAACAGGGGGACACCGGGGAGCTGTTTTTT; v_gene: TRBV6-5; d_gene: TRBD1; abundance: .; j_gene: TRBJ2-2
CDR3aa: CASSLGDRMNTEAFF; CDR3nt: TGTGCCAGCAGCTTAGGGGACAGGATGAACACTGAAGCTTTCTTT; v_gene: TRBV11-2; d_gene: TRBD1; abundance: .; j_gene: TRBJ1-1
CDR3aa: CASSLRDFGGNTIYF; CDR3nt: TGTGCCAGCAGCCTAAGGGACTTCGGGGGAAACACCATATATTTT; v_gene: TRBV7-9; d_gene: .; abundance: .; j_gene: TRBJ1-3
CDR3aa: CASSPGQGGNTEAFF; CDR3nt: TGTGCCAGCTCACCCGGACAGGGTGGTAACACTGAAGCTTTCTTT; v_gene: TRBV18; d_gene: TRBD1; abundance: .; j_gene: TRBJ1-1
CDR3aa: CASSLLGRSAEAFF; CDR3nt: TGTGCCAGCAGTTTATTGGGGAGATCCGCTGAAGCTTTCTTT; v_gene: TRBV28; d_gene: .; abundance: .; j_gene: TRBJ1-1
CDR3aa: CASSLPGQGYSYTF; CDR3nt: TGTGCCAGCAGCCTGCCGGGACAGGGCTATAGCTACACCTTC; v_gene: TRBV7-9; d_gene: TRBD1; abundance: .; j_gene: TRBJ1-2
CDR3aa: CASSPRRLGGTYEQYF; CDR3nt: TGTGCCAGTAGTCCCCGACGTTTGGGGGGGACCTACGAGCAGTACTTC; v_gene: TRBV19; d_gene: TRBD2; abundance: once; j_gene: TRBJ2-7
CDR3aa: CAWMGQPVYGYTF; CDR3nt: TGTGCCTGGATGGGACAGCCCGTCTATGGCTACACCTTC; v_gene: TRBV30; d_gene: TRBD1; abundance: few; j_gene: TRBJ1-2
CDR3aa: CASSSVQAGGLAGGNTEAFF; CDR3nt: TGTGCCAGCTCATCAGTTCAAGCAGGGGGCTTGGCCGGTGGGAACACTGAAGCTTTCTTT; v_gene: TRBV18; d_gene: TRBD1; abundance: .; j_gene: TRBJ1-1
CDR3aa: CASSATGRAETQYF; CDR3nt: TGTGCCAGCAGCGCGACAGGGCGAGCGGAGACCCAGTACTTC; v_gene: TRBV7-3; d_gene: TRBD1; abundance: .; j_gene: TRBJ2-5
CDR3aa: CASSLGQGDSPLHF; CDR3nt: TGCGCCAGCAGCCTGGGACAGGGGGATTCACCCCTCCACTTT; v_gene: TRBV4-1; d_gene: TRBD1; abundance: .; j_gene: TRBJ1-6
CDR3aa: CASSRRTSYGYTF; CDR3nt: TGTGCCAGCAGCAGAAGGACAAGCTATGGCTACACCTTC; v_gene: TRBV5-8; d_gene: .; abundance: .; j_gene: TRBJ1-2
CDR3aa: CASSLSGGMKETQYF; CDR3nt: TGCGCCAGCAGTCTCAGCGGGGGAATGAAAGAGACCCAGTACTTC; v_gene: TRBV5-1; d_gene: TRBD2; abundance: few; j_gene: TRBJ2-5
CDR3aa: CASSEHLGGGNTIYF; CDR3nt: TGTGCCAGCAGTGAACACCTTGGCGGGGGAAACACCATATATTTT; v_gene: TRBV6-1; d_gene: .; abundance: .; j_gene: TRBJ1-3
CDR3aa: CASSPKTGTGNYNEQFF; CDR3nt: TGTGCCAGCAGCCCAAAAACCGGGACAGGGAATTACAATGAGCAGTTCTTC; v_gene: TRBV7-2; d_gene: TRBD1; abundance: .; j_gene: TRBJ2-1
CDR3aa: CAISLGQGSGNTIYF; CDR3nt: TGTGCCATCAGTCTCGGACAGGGCTCTGGAAACACCATATATTTT; v_gene: TRBV10-3; d_gene: TRBD1; abundance: once; j_gene: TRBJ1-3
CDR3aa: CASSQESGLATSTDTQYF; CDR3nt: TGCGCCAGCAGCCAAGAAAGTGGACTAGCAACTAGCACAGATACGCAGTATTTT; v_gene: TRBV4-1; d_gene: TRBD2; abundance: few; j_gene: TRBJ2-3
CDR3aa: CASSLGGTSGNTIYF; CDR3nt: TGTGCCAGCAGCTTGGGAGGGACTTCTGGAAACACCATATATTTT; v_gene: TRBV5-6; d_gene: .; abundance: .; j_gene: TRBJ1-3
CDR3aa: CASSLQGAAGSNQPQHF; CDR3nt: TGTGCCAGTAGCTTACAGGGGGCGGCGGGCAGCAATCAGCCCCAGCATTTT; v_gene: TRBV19; d_gene: TRBD1; abundance: .; j_gene: TRBJ1-5
CDR3aa: CASSLTFPESTNQPQHF; CDR3nt: TGTGCCAGCAGTTTAACCTTTCCCGAGAGCACCAATCAGCCCCAGCATTTT; v_gene: TRBV27; d_gene: .; abundance: .; j_gene: TRBJ1-5
CDR3aa: CASWTGGASEAFF; CDR3nt: TGTGCCAGTTGGACAGGGGGAGCTTCTGAAGCTTTCTTT; v_gene: TRBV2; d_gene: TRBD1; abundance: once; j_gene: TRBJ1-1
CDR3aa: CASSPADRVWVAFF; CDR3nt: TGTGCCAGCAGTCCCGCGGACAGGGTATGGGTAGCTTTCTTT; v_gene: TRBV27; d_gene: TRBD1; abundance: .; j_gene: TRBJ1-1
CDR3aa: CASSGDLGAETQYF; CDR3nt: TGTGCCAGCAGTGGGGATCTGGGGGCAGAGACCCAGTACTTC; v_gene: TRBV11-1; d_gene: .; abundance: few; j_gene: TRBJ2-5
CDR3aa: CASSQGRGGSYNEQFF; CDR3nt: TGTGCCAGCAGCCAAGGGCGGGGGGGCTCCTACAATGAGCAGTTCTTC; v_gene: TRBV4-2; d_gene: TRBD2; abundance: .; j_gene: TRBJ2-1
CDR3aa: CASSFGTTRETQYF; CDR3nt: TGTGCCAGCAGCTTTGGGACAACCAGAGAGACCCAGTACTTC; v_gene: TRBV7-9; d_gene: .; abundance: .; j_gene: TRBJ2-5
CDR3aa: CASSRTGNYGYTF; CDR3nt: TGTGCCAGCAGCCGGACAGGGAACTATGGCTACACCTTC; v_gene: TRBV7-9; d_gene: TRBD1; abundance: .; j_gene: TRBJ1-2
CDR3aa: CSVASAGDPEAFF; CDR3nt: TGCAGCGTTGCTTCGGCAGGGGACCCTGAAGCTTTCTTT; v_gene: TRBV29-1; d_gene: .; abundance: few; j_gene: TRBJ1-1
CDR3aa: CASSLQGMPGNTIYF; CDR3nt: TGTGCCAGCAGCTTACAGGGGATGCCTGGAAACACCATATATTTT; v_gene: TRBV5-6; d_gene: TRBD1; abundance: .; j_gene: TRBJ1-3
CDR3aa: CASSTPGTGKSYEQYF; CDR3nt: TGTGCCAGCTCCACCCCCGGGACAGGCAAGTCCTACGAGCAGTACTTC; v_gene: TRBV19; d_gene: TRBD1; abundance: .; j_gene: TRBJ2-7
CDR3aa: CASSQDSAGRGKLFF; CDR3nt: TGCGCCAGCAGCCAAGATTCCGCGGGGCGGGGAAAACTGTTTTTT; v_gene: TRBV4-3; d_gene: .; abundance: .; j_gene: TRBJ1-4
CDR3aa: CAWDRDRGNSPLHF; CDR3nt: TGTGCCTGGGACCGGGACAGGGGCAATTCACCCCTCCACTTT; v_gene: TRBV30; d_gene: TRBD1; abundance: few; j_gene: TRBJ1-6
CDR3aa: CASSLGPGGNTEAFF; CDR3nt: TGTGCCAGCAGCTTAGGACCCGGAGGGAACACTGAAGCTTTCTTT; v_gene: TRBV7-9; d_gene: .; abundance: .; j_gene: TRBJ1-1
CDR3aa: CASSGGYTGELFF; CDR3nt: TGTGCCAGTAGCGGGGGGTACACCGGGGAGCTGTTTTTT; v_gene: TRBV11-2; d_gene: TRBD2; abundance: .; j_gene: TRBJ2-2
CDR3aa: CASSLGTVASSYEQYF; CDR3nt: TGCGCCAGCAGCCTCGGGACAGTGGCCTCCTCCTACGAGCAGTACTTC; v_gene: TRBV4-1; d_gene: TRBD1; abundance: .; j_gene: TRBJ2-7
CDR3aa: CASSSGLADLYEQYF; CDR3nt: TGCGCCAGCAGCTCGGGACTAGCGGACCTCTACGAGCAGTACTTC; v_gene: TRBV5-1; d_gene: TRBD2; abundance: .; j_gene: TRBJ2-7
CDR3aa: CASSLTTGAGVTEAFF; CDR3nt: TGTGCCAGCAGCTTGACAACAGGGGCCGGGGTCACTGAAGCTTTCTTT; v_gene: TRBV7-2; d_gene: TRBD1; abundance: .; j_gene: TRBJ1-1
CDR3aa: CASSADRGTQPQHF; CDR3nt: TGTGCCAGCAGCGCGGACAGGGGCACACAGCCCCAGCATTTT; v_gene: TRBV2; d_gene: TRBD1; abundance: .; j_gene: TRBJ1-5
CDR3aa: CASSLQGSPAATYGYTF; CDR3nt: TGTGCCAGCAGTTTACAGGGAAGCCCCGCGGCGACTTATGGCTACACCTTC; v_gene: TRBV27; d_gene: .; abundance: .; j_gene: TRBJ1-2
CDR3aa: CATRNSGRGGELFF; CDR3nt: TGTGCCACGAGAAATAGCGGTAGAGGGGGGGAGCTGTTTTTT; v_gene: TRBV15; d_gene: .; abundance: .; j_gene: TRBJ2-2
CDR3aa: CASSDQVPYGYTF; CDR3nt: TGTGCCAGCAGTGATCAGGTTCCCTATGGCTACACCTTC; v_gene: TRBV2; d_gene: .; abundance: .; j_gene: TRBJ1-2
CDR3aa: CASSLAKSSVSYEQYF; CDR3nt: TGTGCCAGCAGCTTGGCAAAATCGTCAGTATCCTACGAGCAGTACTTC; v_gene: TRBV5-5; d_gene: .; abundance: .; j_gene: TRBJ2-7
CDR3aa: CATSRVVGAYEQYF; CDR3nt: TGTGCCACCAGCAGAGTCGTGGGAGCCTACGAGCAGTACTTC; v_gene: TRBV15; d_gene: .; abundance: once; j_gene: TRBJ2-7
CDR3aa: CASSLGLAGGSYNEQFF; CDR3nt: TGTGCCAGCAGCTTGGGCCTAGCGGGTGGGTCCTACAATGAGCAGTTCTTC; v_gene: TRBV5-5; d_gene: TRBD2; abundance: few; j_gene: TRBJ2-1
CDR3aa: CASSLLPRETQYF; CDR3nt: TGTGCCAGCAGTTTATTGCCCAGGGAGACCCAGTACTTC; v_gene: TRBV27; d_gene: .; abundance: .; j_gene: TRBJ2-5
CDR3aa: CASRSKSEQYF; CDR3nt: TGTGCCAGCAGGAGCAAGAGCGAGCAGTACTTC; v_gene: TRBV6-5; d_gene: .; abundance: .; j_gene: TRBJ2-7